These 18 T cell receptor beta chains were all obtained from the same sample, sequenced in a study of T cells in Graves' hyperthyroidism and ophthalmopathy. Researchers amplified the TCR beta CDR3 regions from RNA transcripts. When the TCR CDR3 underwent first-round RT-PCR, the HTBI primer set was used. One entry per CDR3 protein results from TCRdb running MiXCR on the multiplex PCR reads. The sample holds about 350,000 distinct CDR3 sequences, approximately 18% seen once. The material sequenced was blood. Source of these receptors: a woman aged 25 to 45 with Graves' hyperthyroidism that later progressed to Graves' ophthalmopathy.

The CDR3 DNA follows: TGCGCCAGCAGCTTGAGGACTAGCGGAGCCAATGAGCAGTTCTTC. Translation: CASSLRTSGANEQFF. The chain recombines TRBV5-1 with TRBJ2-1; 10 bases align to TRBD2. This CDR3 comprises 15 residues. J was trimmed by 6 bases and V by 1 base; bases with no gene match: 4. Looked up from germline, CDR1 is SGHRS and CDR2 is YFSETQ.

Ten or more counts support this clonotype. V usage is TRBV27 and J usage is TRBJ2-3; D may correspond to TRBD1 or TRBD2 (5 bases each). Trimming removed 5 bases at V and 1 base at J, with 10 bases between. The CDR3 totals 14 residues. Looked up from germline, CDR1 is MNHEY and CDR2 is SMNVEV (reference sequence). CDR3: CASSPGPGTDTQYF. DNA for the CDR3: TGTGCCAGCAGTCCGGGACCCGGCACAGATACGCAGTATTTT.

CDR3 sequence: CASSQEVGNEQFF. The DNA of the CDR3 is TGTGCCAGCAGCCAAGAAGTAGGGAATGAGCAGTTCTTC. The V call is TRBV4-2, the J call TRBJ2-1; D ambiguous. The ends were cut back, 0 bases at V and 7 bases at J, with 7 bases in the middle. The CDR3 length is 13 residues. Germline values: CDR1 LGHNA, CDR2 YNFKEQ.

This clonotype was counted at least ten times. The chain combines TRBV20-1 with TRBJ2-1; TRBD1 matches 8 bases. V lost 1 base and J lost 4; bases outside the gene matches: 6. Germline V CDR1 and CDR2: DFQATT, SNEGSKA (reference sequence). The CDR3 is 15 residues long. CDR3 sequence reads: CSARGVRGPYNEQFF. DNA of the CDR3: TGCAGTGCTAGAGGGGTCAGGGGGCCATACAATGAGCAGTTCTTC.

This clonotype came up many times. The J gene is TRBJ1-2, the V gene TRBV6-5; 7 bases are shared with TRBD1. The CDR3 extends over 15 amino acids. V lost 1 base, J lost 4 bases, and 6 bases stayed unmatched. Germline V lookup: CDR1 MNHEY, CDR2 SVGAGI. The DNA of the CDR3 is TGTGCCAGCAGTTACTTTCGGACAGGCGTCTATGGCTACACCTTC. Translating gives CASSYFRTGVYGYTF.

This chain joins TRBV15 and TRBJ2-1; 8 bases fit TRBD2. CDR1 LNHNV and CDR2 YYDKDF come from the germline V gene (reference sequence). The CDR3 is 15 residues long. V gave up 1 base and J gave up 10 bases; unmatched junction bases: 9. The CDR3 coding sequence is TGTGCCACCAGCAGAGGACCCGCGGGAGGCTACGAGCAGTTCTTC. Protein sequence: CATSRGPAGGYEQFF. The whole variable domain, filled in from reference TRBV15 and TRBJ2-1, reads DAMVIQNPRYQVTQFGKPVTLSCSQTLNHNVMYWYQQKSSQAPKLLFHYYDKDFNNEADTPDNFQSRRPNTSFCFLDIRSPGLGDTAMYLCATSRGPAGGYEQFFGPGTRLTVL.

Concerning this clonotype: This may be a read error: a much more frequent sequence differs by one nucleotide. The chain links TRBV6-5 to TRBJ2-7, with unresolved D. Germline V gene sequence: CDR1 MNHEY, CDR2 SVGAGI. This CDR3 comprises 14 residues. CDR3: CAGSSSLEGYEQYF. The CDR3 DNA reads TGTGCCGGCAGTTCCTCGCTAGAAGGCTACGAGCAGTACTTC.

The genes are TRBV20-1 and TRBJ2-7; TRBD1 agrees at 8 bases. This CDR3 has 14 amino acids. The germline V gene encodes CDR1 DFQATT and CDR2 SNEGSKA (reference sequence). After removal of 6 bases from V and 5 bases from J, the junction contained 12 bases not matched to a gene. The chain's CDR3 is CSAKKPGTGNEQYF. Here the CDR3 DNA reads TGCAGTGCCAAAAAACCCGGGACAGGAAACGAGCAGTACTTC.

This clonotype showed up many times. The V call is TRBV9, the J call TRBJ2-5; 16 bases are a match to TRBD2. Germline values: CDR1 SGDLS, CDR2 YYNGEE. CDR3 length equals 17 residues. V gave up 4 bases and J gave up 4 bases; unmatched junction bases: 7. For the CDR3, the DNA is TGTGCCAGCAGCCTGGGACTAGCGGGAGGGCCTGGAGAGACCCAGTACTTC. This codes for CASSLGLAGGPGETQYF.

This clonotype was seen ten or more times. The genes are TRBV5-6 and TRBJ1-5, with D perhaps matching TRBD1 (5 bases). The V end lost 4 bases, the J end lost 3 bases, and 14 bases lay between the germline ends. Germline CDR1 and CDR2: SGHDT and YYEEEE. There are 15 residues in the CDR3. Here the CDR3 DNA reads TGTGCCAGCAGCCACTCTGGACAAAACAATCAGCCCCAGCATTTT. Its translation is CASSHSGQNNQPQHF.

This clonotype was counted at least ten times. The J gene is TRBJ1-5, the V gene TRBV19; D call uncertain. In germline, CDR1 is LNHDA, CDR2 SQIVND (reference sequence). The CDR3 is 15 amino acids. The V end lost 2 bases, the J end lost 0 bases, and 8 bases lay between the germline ends. CDR3 in DNA: TGTGCCAGTAGTATACCGGCAGATAGCAATCAGCCCCAGCATTTT. This gives the protein CASSIPADSNQPQHF.

CDR3 nucleotide sequence: TGTGCCAGCAGTTCGGTAGCGGGAGGCCCCAATGAGCAGTTCTTC. This sequence encodes CASSSVAGGPNEQFF. The chain recombines TRBV12-3 or TRBV12-4 with TRBJ2-1, with 10 bases fitting TRBD2. V lost 4 bases, J lost 6 bases, and 6 bases stayed unmatched. This CDR3 region has 15 residues.

This sequence joins TRBV10-2 and TRBJ2-7; the D call may be TRBD1 or TRBD2 (5 bases each). Per the germline V gene, CDR1 is WSHSY and CDR2 is SAAADI. This CDR3 is 12 amino acids long. Trimming removed 3 bases from V and 5 bases from J, with 8 bases in between. CDR3 residues: CASSDRDHEQYF. CDR3 nucleotide sequence: TGCGCCAGCAGTGACAGGGACCACGAGCAGTACTTC.

This clonotype was observed many times. The chain has TRBV2 and TRBJ1-4; D is possibly TRBD1 (5 bases). This CDR3 has 14 residues. Germline V lookup: CDR1 SNHLY, CDR2 FYNNEI. With 6 bases removed from V and 8 bases from J, the gap between germline ends came to 16 bases. The CDR3 loop is CASRVDTAGEKLFF. Written as DNA, the CDR3 is TGTGCCAGCAGGGTGGACACGGCGGGCGAAAAACTGTTTTTT.

This clonotype has ten or more counts. This rearrangement joins TRBV2 to TRBJ2-7; 9 bases are a match to TRBD1. The length of the CDR3 is 13 residues. Unmatched junction bases numbered 8, after V lost 8 bases and J lost 6 bases. CDR1 is SNHLY and CDR2 is FYNNEI in the germline V gene. CDR3 in DNA: TGTGCCAGCGTTACAGGGGGCCCTTCCGAGCAGTACTTC. This codes for CASVTGGPSEQYF. Complete variable domain (other parts from reference TRBV2 and TRBJ2-7): EPEVTQTPSHQVTQMGQEVILRCVPISNHLYFYWYRQILGQKVEFLVSFYNNEISEKSEIFDDQFSVERPDGSNFTLKIRSTKLEDSAMYFCASVTGGPSEQYFGPGTRLTVT.

This clonotype was recorded at least ten times. This chain joins TRBV3-1 and TRBJ2-6; the match to TRBD2 covers 14 bases. Germline CDR1 and CDR2: LGHDT and YNNKEL (reference sequence). Trimming removed 1 base from V and 4 bases from J; junction bases left unmatched: 6. The CDR3 totals 19 residues. In DNA, the CDR3 is TGTGCCAGCAGCCAAGGTGGGACTAGCGGGGGCCTCGGGGCCAACGTCCTGACTTTC. Encoded protein: CASSQGGTSGGLGANVLTF.

This clonotype was seen only once. The junction shows a germline mismatch at one end, possibly a read error. The V gene is TRBV29-1, the J gene TRBJ2-2; D unresolved. Looked up from germline, CDR1 is SQVTM and CDR2 is ANQGSEA. The CDR3 contains 14 residues. CDR3 sequence (DNA): TGCAGCGTTGAGACCGGATCGAACGCCGGGGAGCTGTTTTTT. Protein: CSVETGSNAGELFF.

This clonotype was seen repeatedly, ten times or more. This chain connects TRBV27 to TRBJ1-5; TRBD1 matches at 8 bases. The V segment lost 2 bases and the J segment 2 bases; nucleotides outside the gene matches: 11. The CDR3 has 18 amino acids. The germline V gene has CDR1 MNHEY and CDR2 SMNVEV (reference sequence). CDR3 in amino acids: CASSLRGQGPSGNQPQHF. The CDR3 DNA follows: TGTGCCAGCAGTTTACGAGGACAGGGCCCCTCGGGCAATCAGCCCCAGCATTTT.